The table lists the clone carrying this T cell receptor (beta chain) with a few counts. Its matching antigen is unknown. Trimming pared 3 bases from V and 0 bases from J, leaving 3 bases between. The CDR3 sequence is 14 residues long. Germline-derived CDR1 and CDR2 are SGHTA and FQGNSA. This record comes from a study of cytomegalovirus exposure and HLA in healthy donors. Study findings and constraints: CMV serostatus was the only recorded immune exposure for donors.

The PCR had 60 Vbeta and 13 Jbeta primers. Using immunoSEQ multiplex PCR, the repertoire was profiled, and TCRdb retains in-frame clones only, with some absent. The sample carries 55,000 to 80,000 clones, about 77% recorded once. The specimen was PBMCs. This chain connects TRBV7-2 to TRBJ2-6, with unresolved D. The sequence was obtained from a young woman in good health and CMV-seronegative. The CDR3 nucleotides are TGTGCCAGCAGCTTCGGCTCTGGGGCCAACGTCCTGACTTTC. Amino acid sequence: CASSFGSGANVLTF.